Each of the 30 T cell receptor beta chains below was sequenced from the same sample in a study of shared clonotypes between healthy human individuals. This table comes from immunoSEQ multiplex PCR, and its TCRdb copy is limited to in-frame clones, with some not included. Counted here are some 2.1 million clones, 95% occurring once; the ten biggest clones make up 0.13%. The sample consisted of naive CD4+ T cells sorted from blood. Subset reported: CD45RA+ positively selected. The receptors come from a young man in good health.

The V call is TRBV4-3, the J call TRBJ2-3; D is uncertain. This CDR3 is built from 16 residues. The germline V and J ends were trimmed by 0 bases and 0 bases, with 10 bases remaining between them. Germline CDR1 LGHNA, CDR2 YSLEER. The CDR3 sequence is CASSQDGVYSTDTQYF. The CDR3 nucleotides are TGCGCCAGCAGCCAAGATGGAGTCTATAGCACAGATACGCAGTATTTT.

The genes are TRBV11-2 and TRBJ2-3; 9 nucleotides match TRBD2. The CDR3 has 16 amino acids. The junction had 4 bases not matched to a gene; V was cut back by 1 base and J by 2 bases. Germline CDR1 is SGHAT and CDR2 is FQNNGV. In DNA form, the CDR3 reads TGTGCCAGCAGCTTAGGACTAGCGGAAATCACAGATACGCAGTATTTT. It yields the protein CASSLGLAEITDTQYF. Together with reference TRBV11-2 and TRBJ2-3, the CDR3 gives the full variable domain: EAGVAQSPRYKIIEKRQSVAFWCNPISGHATLYWYQQILGQGPKLLIQFQNNGVVDDSQLPKDRFSAERLKGVDSTLKIQPAKLEDSAVYLCASSLGLAEITDTQYFGPGTRLTVL.

As concerns this clone: Other DNA sequences in the sample encode the same CDR3. The genes are TRBV9 and TRBJ2-7; 9 bases agree with TRBD1. Trimming removed 0 bases from V and 2 bases from J; junction bases left unmatched: 3. The CDR3 extends over 15 amino acids. Germline V gives CDR1 SGDLS, CDR2 YYNGEE. This CDR3 reads CASSVGGQGTYEQYF. The CDR3 DNA is TGTGCCAGCAGCGTAGGGGGACAGGGTACCTACGAGCAGTACTTC.

The chain is built from TRBV6-5 and TRBJ2-1; D is unresolved. CDR3 size: 11 residues. Per germline, CDR1 MNHEY and CDR2 SVGAGI. V gave up 7 bases and J gave up 6 bases, with 7 bases separating them. The CDR3 sequence: CASKLRNEQFF. The CDR3, as DNA: TGTGCCAGCAAATTGCGCAATGAGCAGTTCTTC.

V usage is TRBV7-9 and J usage is TRBJ2-2; 8 bases fit TRBD2. The CDR3 totals 17 residues. CDR1 and CDR2 from the germline V gene are SEHNR and FQNEAQ (reference sequence). V gave up 0 bases and J gave up 4 bases; unmatched junction bases: 7. The CDR3 spells CASSLALVAGSTGELFF. CDR3 DNA sequence: TGTGCCAGCAGCTTAGCGCTGGTAGCGGGGTCCACCGGGGAGCTGTTTTTT. The variable domain in full, completed from reference TRBV7-9 and TRBJ2-2, reads DTGVSQNPRHKITKRGQNVTFRCDPISEHNRLYWYRQTLGQGPEFLTYFQNEAQLEKSRLLSDRFSAERPKGSFSTLEIQRTEQGDSAMYLCASSLALVAGSTGELFFGEGSRLTVL.

This clone was seen once. The same CDR3 arises from other DNA sequences in this sample as well. V gene TRBV19 combines with J gene TRBJ1-5; weak D call: TRBD1 (5 bases). The germline gives CDR1 LNHDA, CDR2 SQIVND (reference sequence). V was clipped by 2 bases and J by 6 bases, with 8 bases between them. This CDR3 comprises 13 residues. The CDR3 reads CASSIQGGQPQHF. The CDR3, as DNA: TGTGCCAGTAGTATACAGGGCGGTCAGCCCCAGCATTTT.

The chain links TRBV7-9 to TRBJ2-5, with D maybe TRBD1 (6 bases). V lost 2 bases and J 2 bases, leaving 12 bases between the germline ends. This CDR3 is built from 15 residues. CDR1 and CDR2 from the germline V gene are SEHNR and FQNEAQ (reference sequence). This chain's CDR3 is CASSLPGTQQETQYF. CDR3 nucleotides: TGTGCCAGCAGCTTACCCGGGACACAACAAGAGACCCAGTACTTC.

This clone was recorded only once. The chain carries TRBV15 and TRBJ1-3; D is perhaps TRBD1 (5 bases). The CDR3 extends over 17 amino acids. Germline values: CDR1 LNHNV, CDR2 YYDKDF (reference sequence). Between the trimmed V and J ends, which lost 0 bases and 4 bases, there was a span of 16 bases. CDR3 sequence (DNA): TGTGCCACCAGCAGAGAAACTCCTGGGGCATCAGGAAACACCATATATTTT. It is translated as CATSRETPGASGNTIYF.

CDR3 residues: CASSTSTGVYEQYF. Written as DNA, the CDR3 is TGTGCCAGCAGCACGTCGACAGGGGTCTACGAGCAGTACTTC. V usage is TRBV7-2 and J usage is TRBJ2-7; 8 nucleotides line up with TRBD1. The CDR3 has 14 residues. From germline, CDR1 is SGHTA and CDR2 FQGNSA. V lost 5 bases and J lost 3; bases outside the gene matches: 6.

The V and J genes are TRBV5-1 and TRBJ2-1; TRBD2 is a possible D gene (5 bases). V was pared by 7 bases and J by 2 bases, with 7 bases between. In germline, CDR1 is SGHRS, CDR2 YFSETQ. The CDR3 runs 12 residues. In DNA form, the CDR3 reads TGCGCCAGCGCGGGCACCTACAATGAGCAGTTCTTC. Its translation: CASAGTYNEQFF.

The DNA of the CDR3 is TGTGCCAGCAGCTTATGGGCGGGGGACCCCTACGAGCAGTACTTC. This translates into CASSLWAGDPYEQYF. The chain couples TRBV7-3 to TRBJ2-7; 7 bases are a match to TRBD2. This CDR3 region has 15 residues. After removal of 2 bases from V and 2 bases from J, the junction contained 6 bases not matched to a gene. Germline CDR1 and CDR2: SGHTA and FQGTGA.

V gene TRBV28 combines with J gene TRBJ1-6, with D hard to call. Trimming stripped 5 bases from V and 2 bases from J, with 13 bases between. Per the germline V gene, CDR1 is MDHEN and CDR2 is SYDVKM. The CDR3 totals 16 residues. DNA of the CDR3: TGTGCCAGCAGTCTCCTAGCGGCAACCTATAATTCACCCCTCCACTTT. It is translated as CASSLLAATYNSPLHF.

The rearrangement joins TRBV30 to TRBJ2-7; D remains unclear. CDR3 length equals 16 residues. Germline CDR1 and CDR2: GTSNPN and SVGIG (reference sequence). Trimming pared 0 bases from V and 2 bases from J, leaving 17 bases between. The CDR3 bases are TGTGCCTGGAGTGTACCACGGACGCTAGTCACCTACGAGCAGTACTTC. Protein product: CAWSVPRTLVTYEQYF.

About this clone: Its ends do not fully match the called genes, so a read error is possible. The V call is TRBV5-4, the J call TRBJ1-4; no reliable D call. This CDR3 has 18 amino acids. Germline CDR1 SGHNT, CDR2 YYREEE (reference sequence). The CDR3, as DNA: TGCGCCAGCAGCCAAAGTGTCGCTAGAGGAGGAGTTAATGAAAAACTGTTTTTT. This sequence encodes CASSQSVARGGVNEKLFF.

The V gene is TRBV19, the J gene TRBJ1-5, with a tentative D call TRBD1 (6 bases). The CDR3 sequence is 15 residues long. Germline V gene data show CDR1 as LNHDA and CDR2 as SQIVND (reference sequence). Trimming cost V 3 bases and J 7 bases, with 16 bases left between them. CDR3 residues: CASSIGGFKGQPQHF. For the CDR3, the DNA is TGTGCCAGTAGTATCGGGGGCTTCAAGGGCCAGCCCCAGCATTTT.

The chain recombines TRBV30 with TRBJ2-7; the match to TRBD2 covers 8 bases. Germline-derived CDR1 and CDR2 are GTSNPN and SVGIG (reference sequence). The CDR3 covers 14 residues. V was pared by 2 bases and J by 6 bases, with 9 bases of the junction left unmatched. The CDR3 loop is CAWSRTSRGSEQYF. In DNA, the CDR3 is TGTGCCTGGAGTCGGACTAGCCGGGGTTCCGAGCAGTACTTC.

The chain is built from TRBV9 and TRBJ2-5, with D perhaps TRBD2 (6 bases). Trimming stripped 2 bases from V and 3 bases from J, with 20 bases between. Germline assignment: CDR1 SGDLS and CDR2 YYNGEE. This CDR3 region has 17 residues. This chain's CDR3 is CASSVRVTSIWKETQYF. In DNA form, the CDR3 reads TGTGCCAGCAGCGTGAGAGTTACTAGCATTTGGAAAGAGACCCAGTACTTC.

J is TRBJ2-2 and V is TRBV7-3, with D tentatively TRBD1 (5 bases). The CDR3 loop spans 16 amino acids. Germline V lookup: CDR1 SGHTA, CDR2 FQGTGA. V was clipped by 1 base and J by 8 bases, with 17 bases between them. The CDR3 region has the DNA TGTGCCAGCAGCTTAAAGCCCCCAGGGTCCACGGGGGAGCTGTTTTTT. This sequence encodes CASSLKPPGSTGELFF.

The J gene is TRBJ1-2, the V gene TRBV19; a possible D gene is TRBD1 (5 bases). Trimming took 9 bases from V and 8 from J, leaving 16 bases between them. Germline lookup yields CDR1 LNHDA and CDR2 SQIVND (reference sequence). The CDR3 is 12 amino acids. In DNA form, the CDR3 reads TGTGCCAGCACCGTGTTGGGGCGAGGCTACACCTTC. Amino acids: CASTVLGRGYTF.

V is TRBV5-1 and J is TRBJ1-4, with D possibly matching TRBD1 (5 bases). CDR1 and CDR2 (germline): SGHRS, YFSETQ. The CDR3 spans 14 residues. V was cut by 6 bases and J by 4 bases, with 13 bases left in between. As DNA, the CDR3 is TGCGCCAGCAAGGTCGACAGCCATAATGAAAAACTGTTTTTT. Residues: CASKVDSHNEKLFF.

V is TRBV27 and J is TRBJ2-7; D is possibly TRBD2 (5 bases). The ends were cut back, 4 bases at V and 4 bases at J, with 17 bases in the middle. The CDR3 totals 15 residues. Germline V gives CDR1 MNHEY, CDR2 SMNVEV (reference sequence). CDR3 region: CASSSDYNVRYEQYF. The CDR3, as DNA: TGTGCCAGCAGTTCCGACTATAACGTTAGGTACGAGCAGTACTTC.

This chain uses TRBV6-5 with TRBJ1-2; TRBD1 might be the D (5 bases). The length of the CDR3 is 13 residues. V lost 2 bases to trimming and J lost 3 bases, with 7 bases between them. From germline, CDR1 is MNHEY and CDR2 SVGAGI. The CDR3 coding sequence is TGTGCCAGCAGTTACGGGGCAGACTATGGCTACACCTTC. Its translation: CASSYGADYGYTF.

The rearrangement uses TRBV18 and TRBJ1-4; tentatively, D is TRBD1 (5 bases). This CDR3 contains 16 residues. Germline loops: CDR1 KGHSH, CDR2 LQKENI. V lost 3 bases and J 8 bases, leaving 19 bases between the germline ends. CDR3 protein: CASSPVGTESREKLFF. CDR3 in DNA: TGTGCCAGCTCACCGGTGGGGACTGAGTCTAGGGAAAAACTGTTTTTT.

The genes are TRBV5-4 and TRBJ1-3, with D possibly TRBD1 on 5 matching bases. The CDR3 spans 14 residues. Germline loops: CDR1 SGHNT, CDR2 YYREEE (reference sequence). Trimming left V 1 base short and J 2 bases short, with 7 bases between. CDR3 in amino acids: CASSLPGTGNTIYF. In DNA form, the CDR3 reads TGTGCCAGCAGCTTGCCAGGGACTGGAAACACCATATATTTT.

This sequence joins TRBV27 and TRBJ1-1, with D possibly matching TRBD1 (6 bases). Germline lookup yields CDR1 MNHEY and CDR2 SMNVEV (reference sequence). CDR3 length equals 16 residues. V was shortened by 2 bases and J by 2 bases, with 15 bases between the two germline ends. The CDR3 nucleotides read TGTGCCAGCAGTTTACGGGGGACAACATCCAACACTGAAGCTTTCTTT. It is translated as CASSLRGTTSNTEAFF.

This sequence joins TRBV15 and TRBJ2-5, with D possibly being TRBD2 (7 bases). Germline CDR1 reads LNHNV; CDR2 reads YYDKDF (reference sequence). The ends were cut back, 0 bases at V and 2 bases at J, with 13 bases in the middle. This CDR3 is built from 16 residues. CDR3 protein: CATSRDRGGGQETQYF. The CDR3, as DNA: TGTGCCACCAGCAGAGACCGGGGAGGGGGGCAAGAGACCCAGTACTTC.

This chain links TRBV18 with TRBJ1-1; no definite D call. V lost 8 bases, J lost 1 base, and 5 bases lay in between. The CDR3 is made up of 11 amino acids. Germline V lookup: CDR1 KGHSH, CDR2 LQKENI. CDR3 bases: TGTGCCAGCACATGGAACACTGAAGCTTTCTTT. It is translated as CASTWNTEAFF.

CDR3 bases: TGTGCCAGCAGCTTAGGATCCCTCAAGAACACCGGGGAGCTGTTTTTT. Translating gives CASSLGSLKNTGELFF. The chain links TRBV7-2 to TRBJ2-2; D remains unclear. Per the germline V gene, CDR1 is SGHTA and CDR2 is FQGNSA. Between the trimmed V and J ends, which lost 1 base and 1 base, there was a span of 10 bases. This CDR3 has 16 amino acids.

The sample holds a few counts of this clone. The chain couples TRBV5-1 to TRBJ2-7; D is unclear. The germline CDR1 and CDR2 sequences are SGHRS and YFSETQ. V lost 1 base and J 1 base, leaving 9 bases between the germline ends. This CDR3 spans 14 amino acids. The CDR3 reads CASSLRTDSYEQYF. CDR3 DNA sequence: TGCGCCAGCAGCTTGCGAACGGATTCCTACGAGCAGTACTTC.

The V and J genes are TRBV12-5 and TRBJ2-7; 7 bases map to TRBD2. This CDR3 is built from 17 residues. Germline CDR1 is LGHNT and CDR2 is FRNRAP. With V trimmed by 2 bases and J by 2 bases, 12 bases remained unmatched. Here the CDR3 DNA reads TGTGCTAGTGGTTTGAAGGGGCTAGCGGCCTCGGCCTACGAGCAGTACTTC. Its translation: CASGLKGLAASAYEQYF.